Sequencing of this T cell receptor beta chain was carried out in a study of T cell responses to AZD1222 COVID-19 vaccine. The study's findings and limits: Clonal diversity was possibly underestimated, and white British individuals and females predominated among donors. Repertoires were collected only later (after the peak T cell response had occurred). Reportedly, nearly half the spike-specific TCRs target unmutated variant regions.

Germline-derived CDR1 and CDR2 are MRHNA and SNTAGT. CDR3 length: 12 amino acids. V gave up 6 bases and J gave up 5 bases, with 10 bases separating them. Produced via immunoSEQ multiplex PCR; TCRdb's table is partial and in-frame only. This table holds roughly 180,000 clones, 90% to 95% found once. This clone was seen just once. Its antigen is as yet unknown. Sequenced here: peripheral blood, sampled on day 0 of AZD1222 vaccination. The receptor was derived from an adult in good health. This chain joins TRBV6-4 and TRBJ2-5; D ambiguous. This CDR3 reads CASRAGLETQYF. The CDR3 DNA is TGTGCCAGCAGGGCAGGTCTCGAGACCCAGTACTTC.